One sample yielded the 27 T cell receptor beta chains listed below, sequenced in a study of T-cell reconstitution after alpha-beta-depleted transplantation in children. Unique molecular identifiers were incorporated when the TCRbeta library was constructed. TCRdb re-derived calls from the PCR reads in MiXCR, one entry per CDR3 protein. The profile shows roughly 300,000 distinct CDR3 sequences, more than 9% of them singletons. The sample was peripheral blood, taken 180 days after TCRalphabeta/CD19-depleted stem cell transplant. Receptor source: a male patient between 2 and 10 years old who had a stem cell transplant for chronic granulomatous disease, so the T cells may come from the graft donor.

This clonotype was recorded many times. V gene TRBV7-2 combines with J gene TRBJ2-7; D is possibly TRBD2 (7 bases). The V and J ends lost 1 base and 3 bases respectively, with 13 bases between them. Germline CDR1 SGHTA, CDR2 FQGNSA. There are 15 residues in the CDR3. The CDR3 DNA reads TGTGCCAGCAGCTTAGTAGGGGGGGGGTTCTACGAGCAGTACTTC. Protein: CASSLVGGGFYEQYF.

As to this clonotype: A much larger clone lies one base from this, so it may be a read error. V is TRBV7-6 and J is TRBJ2-2; D possibly corresponds to TRBD2 (5 bases). Germline values: CDR1 SGHVS, CDR2 FNYEAQ. There are 17 residues in the CDR3. V lost 5 bases and J 6 bases, leaving 22 bases between the germline ends. The CDR3 protein is CASSPDLWRLGAGELFF. DNA of the CDR3: TGTGCCAGCAGCCCCGACCTCTGGAGGCTTGGAGCCGGGGAGCTGTTTTTT.

This clonotype came up a few times. The chain links TRBV13 to TRBJ1-1, with 7 bases matching TRBD1. V was clipped by 5 bases and J by 1 base; unmatched bases: 7. This CDR3 spans 15 amino acids. The V gene's germline CDR1 is PRHDT and CDR2 FYEKMQ (reference sequence). The chain's CDR3 is CASSLRTGWNTEAFF. CDR3 in DNA: TGTGCCAGCAGCCTCCGGACAGGATGGAACACTGAAGCTTTCTTT.

In this sample, this clonotype turned up many times. The CDR3: CASSQKSGRGMANGDTQYF. As DNA, the CDR3 is TGTGCCAGCTCCCAAAAGAGTGGGCGTGGGATGGCTAATGGAGATACGCAGTATTTT. V and J are TRBV6-1 and TRBJ2-3; D is ambiguous. V lost 8 bases to trimming and J lost 5 bases, with 32 bases between them. There are 19 residues in the CDR3. Germline V gene lookup returns CDR1 MNHNS and CDR2 SASEGT.

This clonotype was seen ten or more times. V is TRBV5-1 and J is TRBJ2-7; 7 bases match TRBD1. The CDR3 extends over 15 amino acids. Germline V gene lookup returns CDR1 SGHRS and CDR2 YFSETQ. V was clipped by 7 bases and J by 5 bases; unmatched bases: 15. CDR3 sequence reads: CASVNQGVWRNEQYF. In DNA form, the CDR3 reads TGCGCCAGCGTGAACCAGGGGGTTTGGAGGAACGAGCAGTACTTC.

This clonotype was counted at least ten times. The chain uses TRBV9 and TRBJ2-4; D is possibly TRBD1 (5 bases). Between the trimmed V and J ends, which lost 0 bases and 3 bases, there was a span of 13 bases. The CDR3 consists of 16 residues. The germline V gene has CDR1 SGDLS and CDR2 YYNGEE. The CDR3 DNA follows: TGTGCCAGCAGCGTAGGGGGCACCCCAGGCAAAAACATTCAGTACTTC. This codes for CASSVGGTPGKNIQYF.

This clonotype appeared many times. The V gene is TRBV5-4, the J gene TRBJ2-1; TRBD2 matches at 16 bases. V gave up 1 base and J gave up 1 base; unmatched junction bases: 11. Germline V lookup: CDR1 SGHNT, CDR2 YYREEE (reference sequence). CDR3 length: 21 residues. The CDR3 reads CASSLQPGLAGGERSYNEQFF. CDR3 bases: TGTGCCAGCAGCTTGCAACCGGGACTAGCGGGAGGGGAAAGGTCCTACAATGAGCAGTTCTTC.

This clonotype occurred many times. The chain joins TRBV5-1 to TRBJ2-6; D not certain. Germline CDR1 is SGHRS and CDR2 is YFSETQ. The CDR3 extends over 16 amino acids. Trimming pared 0 bases from V and 8 bases from J, leaving 15 bases between. The CDR3 bases are TGCGCCAGCAGCTTGGGTGGCAGCCTTAAGACCAACGTCCTGACTTTC. This gives the protein CASSLGGSLKTNVLTF.

This clonotype was seen many times. V and J are TRBV10-1 and TRBJ1-3; no clear D gene. This CDR3 is built from 15 residues. The germline V gene has CDR1 WNHNN and CDR2 SYGVQD (reference sequence). V lost 6 bases, J lost 0 bases, and 12 bases lay in between. The CDR3 DNA is TGCGCCAGCAGCCCTGGACTGAGCTCTGGAAACACCATATATTTT. Translation gives CASSPGLSSGNTIYF.

As for this clonotype: This may come from a read error, since a much larger clone is one base off. CDR3 DNA sequence: TGTGCCAGCAGCTTGTGGCGGGGGACCGGCTACACCTTC. Residues: CASSLWRGTGYTF. V usage is TRBV5-6 and J usage is TRBJ1-2; TRBD1 is a possible D gene (5 bases). The V gene lost 1 base and the J gene lost 8 bases, with 12 bases spanning the gap. The CDR3 extends over 13 amino acids. Germline values: CDR1 SGHDT, CDR2 YYEEEE.

This clonotype was observed at least ten times. This sequence joins TRBV9 and TRBJ2-7, with 8 bases that match TRBD2. The junction had 10 bases not matched to a gene; V was cut back by 3 bases and J by 5 bases. The CDR3 contains 15 residues. From germline, CDR1 is SGDLS and CDR2 YYNGEE. In nucleotides, the CDR3 is TGTGCCAGCAGCGACCGACTAGCGAATCCCCACGAGCAGTACTTC. It codes for CASSDRLANPHEQYF.

In its sample, this clonotype was seen many times. The chain links TRBV20-1 to TRBJ2-5, with 7 positions matching TRBD2. The CDR3 length is 14 residues. CDR1 and CDR2 (germline): DFQATT, SNEGSKA (reference sequence). The junction had 5 bases not matched to a gene; V was cut back by 1 base and J by 3 bases. CDR3 DNA: TGCAGTGCTAGAGGTTCTAGCGGAAAAGAGACCCAGTACTTC. Encoded protein: CSARGSSGKETQYF.

This clonotype came up many times. The chain joins TRBV7-2 to TRBJ2-2, with 10 positions matching TRBD2. The CDR3 is 19 residues long. The trim removed 0 bases at V and 0 bases at J, leaving 7 bases unmatched. The V gene's germline CDR1 is SGHTA and CDR2 FQGNSA. The CDR3 is CASSLARVAGGTNTGELFF. The CDR3 DNA reads TGTGCCAGCAGCTTAGCGCGGGTAGCGGGAGGAACGAACACCGGGGAGCTGTTTTTT. Filled out from reference TRBV7-2 and TRBJ2-2, the complete variable domain reads GAGVSQSPSNKVTEKGKDVELRCDPISGHTALYWYRQSLGQGLEFLIYFQGNSAPDKSGLPSDRFSAERTGGSVSTLTIQRTQQEDSAVYLCASSLARVAGGTNTGELFFGEGSRLTVL.

This clonotype showed up many times. V usage is TRBV27 and J usage is TRBJ2-7; possible D gene TRBD1, 5 bases. The V end was cut by 1 base, the J end by 6 bases, with 16 bases between. Germline V gene sequence: CDR1 MNHEY, CDR2 SMNVEV (reference sequence). There are 15 residues in the CDR3. CDR3 DNA sequence: TGTGCCAGCAGTTTATGGGGCCTACCACGAGGCGAGCAGTACTTC. Translating gives CASSLWGLPRGEQYF.

This clonotype came up many times. In DNA form, the CDR3 reads TGCAGTGCTAGAGATCAGCGGGGCTCCTACGAGCAGTACTTC. Encoded protein: CSARDQRGSYEQYF. The chain carries TRBV20-1 and TRBJ2-7, with 7 bases identical to TRBD2. The CDR3 covers 14 residues. J was trimmed by 0 bases and V by 0 bases; bases with no gene match: 2. Germline V gives CDR1 DFQATT, CDR2 SNEGSKA (reference sequence).

This clonotype was observed many times. CDR3 residues: CSASPGFYTEAFF. In nucleotides, the CDR3 is TGCAGTGCTAGTCCAGGGTTCTACACTGAAGCTTTCTTT. The chain joins TRBV20-1 to TRBJ1-1, with D maybe TRBD1 (5 bases). V dropped 3 bases and J dropped 3 bases, with 11 bases sitting between them. Germline CDR1 and CDR2: DFQATT and SNEGSKA (reference sequence). CDR3 length: 13 residues.

This clonotype was picked up many times. The rearrangement uses TRBV7-2 and TRBJ2-5; TRBD2 matches 12 bases. The germline V gene has CDR1 SGHTA and CDR2 FQGNSA. The CDR3 spans 16 residues. The V and J ends lost 5 bases and 5 bases, in that order; junction bases with no gene match: 9. The CDR3 here is CASSATLAGGPETQYF. The CDR3 DNA follows: TGTGCCAGCAGCGCTACTCTAGCGGGGGGGCCGGAGACCCAGTACTTC.

Ten or more counts support this clonotype. The chain employs TRBV5-1 and TRBJ2-7; D perhaps matches TRBD2 (6 bases). Germline V lookup: CDR1 SGHRS, CDR2 YFSETQ. The CDR3 extends over 16 amino acids. V dropped 0 bases and J dropped 2 bases, with 15 bases sitting between them. CDR3 region: CASSLALRENAYEQYF. In DNA, the CDR3 is TGCGCCAGCAGCTTGGCTCTCCGGGAGAATGCCTACGAGCAGTACTTC.

This clonotype was seen repeatedly, ten times or more. The V gene is TRBV28, the J gene TRBJ1-5; 11 nucleotides line up with TRBD1. V was clipped by 9 bases and J by 5 bases; unmatched bases: 6. Germline assignment: CDR1 MDHEN and CDR2 SYDVKM. The CDR3 spans 14 residues. The CDR3 coding sequence is TGTGCCAGTCAAGAGGGACAGGGGGATCAGCCCCAGCATTTT. This gives the protein CASQEGQGDQPQHF.

This clonotype was recorded many times. The CDR3 region has the DNA TGCGCCAGCAAAAGAGGCTCTGGGGCCAACGTCCTGACTTTC. It encodes CASKRGSGANVLTF. The chain employs TRBV5-1 and TRBJ2-6; D ambiguous. Germline-derived CDR1 and CDR2 are SGHRS and YFSETQ. The CDR3 runs to 14 residues. The V and J ends lost 6 bases and 0 bases respectively, with 7 bases between them.

In the case of this clonotype: A much bigger clone sits one base away, suggesting this may be a read error. The chain recombines TRBV18 with TRBJ1-1, with TRBD1 as a possible D gene (6 bases). CDR3 length equals 15 residues. Germline assignment: CDR1 KGHSH and CDR2 LQKENI. The CDR3 region has the DNA TGTGTCAGCTCAACGAAACAGGGACCCGGCACTGAAGCTTTCTTT. It translates to CVSSTKQGPGTEAFF.

This clonotype came up many times. The chain employs TRBV12-3 or TRBV12-4 and TRBJ2-7; 12 nucleotides agree with TRBD2. V lost 5 bases to trimming and J lost 4 bases; unmatched junction nucleotides: 15. CDR3 length: 18 amino acids. CDR3 DNA sequence: TGTGCCAGCAGTGCGTCCAGACTAGCGGGAGAATACGGGTACGAGCAGTACTTC. Translating gives CASSASRLAGEYGYEQYF.

The sample holds many counts of this clonotype. This chain uses TRBV7-6 with TRBJ2-3; D gene uncertain. V shed 2 bases and J shed 2 bases, with 5 bases lying between them. The germline V gene encodes CDR1 SGHVS and CDR2 FNYEAQ. The CDR3 sequence is 13 residues long. CDR3: CASSLFATDTQYF. Here the CDR3 DNA reads TGTGCCAGCAGCTTATTCGCCACAGATACGCAGTATTTT.

This rearrangement joins TRBV5-6 to TRBJ2-3; 12 bases align to TRBD2. This CDR3 is built from 17 residues. Germline-derived CDR1 and CDR2 are SGHDT and YYEEEE. V trimming: 1 base; J trimming: 4 bases; junction bases outside the gene matches: 7. CDR3 coding DNA: TGTGCCAGCAGCTTGTACGGGGGACTAGCGGGCCCAGATACGCAGTATTTT. Its protein is CASSLYGGLAGPDTQYF.

This sequence joins TRBV19 and TRBJ1-1, with a possible D match to TRBD1 (6 bases). V lost 4 bases to trimming and J lost 5 bases, with 17 bases between them. This CDR3 has 15 amino acids. Germline CDR1 is LNHDA and CDR2 is SQIVND (reference sequence). The CDR3 spells CASSSPAGTRTEAFF. CDR3 in DNA: TGTGCCAGTAGTAGCCCCGCAGGGACAAGAACTGAAGCTTTCTTT.

This clonotype was seen many times. The chain recombines TRBV3-1 with TRBJ1-4; the D is unclear. The V end was cut by 0 bases, the J end by 16 bases, with 15 bases between. CDR1 and CDR2 (germline): LGHDT, YNNKEL (reference sequence). The CDR3 sequence is 13 residues long. DNA for the CDR3: TGTGCCAGCAGCCAAGATATCACGATAGAGCCGTTTTTT. Protein sequence: CASSQDITIEPFF.

The table lists this clonotype with many counts. The chain has TRBV6-2 or TRBV6-3 and TRBJ1-1; no definite D call. The CDR3 has 18 amino acids. Trimming removed 3 bases from V and 1 base from J, with 21 bases in between. Germline assignment: CDR1 MNHEY and CDR2 SVGEGT. Written as DNA, the CDR3 is TGTGCCAGCAGTTATTCCGGGTCAACCGCACCATGGAACACTGAAGCTTTCTTT. It translates to CASSYSGSTAPWNTEAFF.